A single sample is the source of the 26 T cell receptor beta chains below, sequenced in a study of blood T cell repertoires in COVID-19. The table came from immunoSEQ multiplex PCR; TCRdb's copy has only in-frame clones and leaves some out. The data show approximately 290,000 clones, 85% to 90% seen once. Sequencing was carried out using peripheral blood. The receptor source for this set is a man between 25 and 39 years old with acute or convalescent COVID-19.

V is TRBV7-8 and J is TRBJ2-7, with D possibly TRBD1 on 6 matching bases. The CDR3 loop spans 16 amino acids. Germline CDR1 and CDR2: SGHVS and FQNEAQ. V lost 5 bases and J 5 bases, leaving 22 bases between the germline ends. The CDR3 loop reads CASSPADSLPGDEQYF. The CDR3 DNA reads as TGTGCCAGCAGCCCGGCGGACAGCCTGCCCGGGGACGAGCAGTACTTC.

The rearrangement joins TRBV27 to TRBJ1-2; 9 nucleotides agree with TRBD1. CDR1 is MNHEY and CDR2 is SMNVEV in the germline V gene (reference sequence). V shed 0 bases, J shed 4 bases, and the junction held 6 bases outside the gene matches. The CDR3 covers 16 residues. The CDR3 is CASSLSPGQGSYGYTF. The CDR3 bases are TGTGCCAGCAGTTTATCTCCGGGACAGGGATCCTATGGCTACACCTTC.

This sequence joins TRBV4-1 and TRBJ2-5, with TRBD2 matching 7 bases. CDR1 is MGHRA and CDR2 is YSYEKL in the germline V gene. The V gene end was trimmed by 0 bases and the J gene end by 10 bases; junction bases not matched to a gene: 5. This CDR3 is built from 13 residues. The CDR3 coding sequence is TGCGCCAGCAGCCAAGATCGATCGGGAGGCCAGTACTTC. Translation gives CASSQDRSGGQYF.

Of note for this clone: Relative to the germline gene, one junction end is altered; a read error may explain this. This chain connects TRBV6-5 to TRBJ2-7; no clear D gene. There are 15 residues in the CDR3. CDR1 and CDR2 (germline): MNHEY, SVGAGI. CDR3 region: CASSDSGFLHYEQYF. Here the CDR3 DNA reads TGTGCCAGCAGTGACTCCGGGTTTTTACACTACGAGCAGTACTTC.

This clone was detected once. This sequence joins TRBV7-9 and TRBJ2-1, with D possibly being TRBD2 (5 bases). In germline, CDR1 is SEHNR, CDR2 FQNEAQ (reference sequence). The CDR3 has 17 residues. V shed 5 bases and J shed 4 bases, with 21 bases lying between them. CDR3 bases: TGTGCCAGCAGCCCGACACGAGGTTACACGGGGTACAATGAGCAGTTCTTC. This translates into CASSPTRGYTGYNEQFF.

The chain combines TRBV28 with TRBJ2-7; no clear D gene. Trimming removed 5 bases at V and 7 bases at J, with 12 bases between. Per germline, CDR1 MDHEN and CDR2 SYDVKM. This CDR3 is 12 amino acids long. This CDR3 reads CASSPTPGEQYF. DNA for the CDR3: TGTGCCAGCAGTCCAACCCCCGGGGAGCAGTACTTC.

The rearrangement links TRBV28 to TRBJ1-1, with 8 bases matching TRBD1. The CDR3 sequence is 15 residues long. The junction had 9 bases not matched to a gene; V was cut back by 5 bases and J by 4 bases. Germline lookup yields CDR1 MDHEN and CDR2 SYDVKM. This CDR3 is CASSTRQGSLTEAFF. CDR3 bases: TGTGCCAGCAGTACCCGACAGGGGAGTCTCACTGAAGCTTTCTTT.

This rearrangement joins TRBV5-1 to TRBJ2-3; 10 bases agree with TRBD2. The germline CDR1 and CDR2 sequences are SGHRS and YFSETQ. V was clipped by 7 bases and J by 2 bases; unmatched bases: 4. The CDR3 has 14 residues. CDR3 sequence reads: CASGTSAYTDTQYF. The CDR3 bases are TGCGCCAGCGGGACTAGCGCCTACACAGATACGCAGTATTTT.

The chain employs TRBV14 and TRBJ1-5; 7 bases are shared with TRBD1. The CDR3 length is 14 residues. Germline V lookup: CDR1 SGHDN, CDR2 FVKESK. Unmatched junction bases numbered 6, after V lost 3 bases and J lost 7 bases. The DNA of the CDR3 is TGTGCCAGCAGCCAGGTTGGGACAGAACAGCCCCAGCATTTT. Residues: CASSQVGTEQPQHF.

V is TRBV6-5 and J is TRBJ2-7; weak D call: TRBD2 (6 bases). Germline V gene lookup returns CDR1 MNHEY and CDR2 SVGAGI. Trimming took 5 bases from V and 9 from J, leaving 17 bases between them. The length of the CDR3 is 13 residues. This chain's CDR3 is CASSTTGVSGQYF. The CDR3 DNA reads TGTGCCAGCAGTACGACGGGGGTTTCCGGGCAGTACTTC.

This clone occurred once. This rearrangement joins TRBV14 to TRBJ1-5; TRBD1 aligns across 10 bases. The trim removed 5 bases at V and 4 bases at J, leaving 5 bases unmatched. Germline V gene sequence: CDR1 SGHDN, CDR2 FVKESK. This CDR3 has 15 amino acids. The DNA of the CDR3 is TGTGCCAGCAGCAAGACAGGGGGCCTGAATCAGCCCCAGCATTTT. Protein: CASSKTGGLNQPQHF.

This chain uses TRBV28 with TRBJ1-2, with a possible D match to TRBD1 (6 bases). V gave up 4 bases and J gave up 8 bases, with 11 bases separating them. The germline gives CDR1 MDHEN, CDR2 SYDVKM. The CDR3 loop spans 12 amino acids. The CDR3 is CASSSGEWGYTF. CDR3 nucleotides: TGTGCCAGCAGTTCAGGGGAGTGGGGCTACACCTTC.

The J gene is TRBJ2-7, the V gene TRBV15; 12 bases map to TRBD2. This CDR3 has 19 residues. Trimming removed 0 bases from V and 1 base from J; junction bases left unmatched: 10. CDR1 is LNHNV and CDR2 is YYDKDF in the germline V gene (reference sequence). CDR3 sequence reads: CATSRDGGLLAGGSYEQYF. The DNA for the CDR3 is TGTGCCACCAGCAGAGATGGAGGGCTACTAGCGGGAGGTTCCTACGAGCAGTACTTC.

The table lists this clone with a count of one. The chain has TRBV7-2 and TRBJ2-1; 11 bases fit TRBD2. Trimming removed 8 bases from V and 5 bases from J; junction bases left unmatched: 11. Germline V gives CDR1 SGHTA, CDR2 FQGNSA. This CDR3 is built from 16 residues. Written as DNA, the CDR3 is TGTGCCAGCTTCGGGCATCCTAGCGGGAGGCACAATGAGCAGTTCTTC. It specifies CASFGHPSGRHNEQFF.

The chain joins TRBV2 to TRBJ1-5, with D possibly being TRBD1 (5 bases). CDR3 length: 15 residues. Looked up from germline, CDR1 is SNHLY and CDR2 is FYNNEI. The V end was cut by 6 bases, the J end by 0 bases, with 12 bases between. As DNA, the CDR3 is TGTGCCAGCAGCCAGAACAGGCCTAGCAATCAGCCCCAGCATTTT. Protein product: CASSQNRPSNQPQHF.

The CDR3 sequence is CATSERTHGYTF. The CDR3 region has the DNA TGTGCCACCAGTGAAAGGACACATGGCTACACCTTC. The chain joins TRBV24-1 to TRBJ1-2, with a tentative D call TRBD1 (5 bases). The CDR3 extends over 12 amino acids. V lost 4 bases to trimming and J lost 6 bases, with 8 bases between them. CDR1 is KGHDR, CDR2 SFDVKD, per germline.

V is TRBV30 and J is TRBJ1-5; D gene uncertain. From germline, CDR1 is GTSNPN and CDR2 SVGIG (reference sequence). Trimming left V 0 bases short and J 7 bases short, with 13 bases between. There are 14 residues in the CDR3. The CDR3 sequence: CAWSVRTGGQPQHF. CDR3 DNA sequence: TGTGCCTGGAGTGTACGGACGGGCGGGCAGCCCCAGCATTTT.

In this sample, this clone turned up once. This rearrangement joins TRBV3-1 (or the pseudogene TRBV3-2) to TRBJ2-5; TRBD2 matches at 9 bases. The CDR3 is made up of 17 amino acids. CDR1 and CDR2 (germline): LGHDT, YNNKEL (reference sequence). The V segment lost 0 bases and the J segment 5 bases; nucleotides outside the gene matches: 10. This CDR3 reads CASSQDRLAGWDETQYF. In DNA form, the CDR3 reads TGTGCCAGCAGCCAAGATAGGCTAGCGGGGTGGGATGAGACCCAGTACTTC.

This chain uses TRBV9 with TRBJ1-5, with 9 bases aligning to TRBD1. Germline assignment: CDR1 SGDLS and CDR2 YYNGEE. V lost 4 bases and J lost 2; bases outside the gene matches: 13. The CDR3 is 18 residues long. CDR3 loop: CASSPPTGGKVGNQPQHF. The CDR3 DNA reads TGTGCCAGCAGCCCCCCGACAGGGGGGAAAGTGGGCAATCAGCCCCAGCATTTT. The full variable domain, with the rest looked up from reference TRBV9 and TRBJ1-5, is DSGVTQTPKHLITATGQRVTLRCSPRSGDLSVYWYQQSLDQGLQFLIQYYNGEERAKGNILERFSAQQFPDLHSELNLSSLELGDSALYFCASSPPTGGKVGNQPQHFGDGTRLSIL.

V gene TRBV5-8 combines with J gene TRBJ2-2; 8 bases fit TRBD1. Germline loops: CDR1 SGHTS, CDR2 YDEGEE. Unmatched junction bases numbered 5, after V lost 0 bases and J lost 4 bases. The CDR3 loop spans 16 amino acids. CDR3 sequence (DNA): TGTGCCAGCAGCTTGGAACAGGGGGTAATCACCGGGGAGCTGTTTTTT. It yields the protein CASSLEQGVITGELFF.

V gene TRBV4-2 combines with J gene TRBJ1-5; 7 bases match TRBD1. The V gene's germline CDR1 is LGHNA and CDR2 YNFKEQ. The CDR3 totals 14 residues. The ends lost 4 bases at V and 2 bases at J; junction bases unmatched: 2. This chain's CDR3 is CASSRTGGNQPQHF. The CDR3 coding sequence is TGTGCCAGCAGCCGCACAGGGGGCAATCAGCCCCAGCATTTT.

The chain employs TRBV5-1 and TRBJ1-1; no clear D. This CDR3 region has 13 residues. Trimming took off 2 bases at V and 3 bases at J, with 8 bases between the two ends. Germline V lookup: CDR1 SGHRS, CDR2 YFSETQ. DNA of the CDR3: TGCGCCAGCAGCTTCGGAGAGTACACTGAAGCTTTCTTT. It encodes CASSFGEYTEAFF.

This chain joins TRBV7-2 and TRBJ2-3; TRBD2 matches at 12 bases. The V segment lost 2 bases and the J segment 5 bases; nucleotides outside the gene matches: 5. CDR3 length: 16 residues. The germline CDR1 and CDR2 sequences are SGHTA and FQGNSA. DNA of the CDR3: TGTGCCAGCAGCTTAAGACTAGCGGGGGCCGTAGATACGCAGTATTTT. It yields the protein CASSLRLAGAVDTQYF.

This sequence joins TRBV30 and TRBJ1-5; 7 positions agree with TRBD1. V gave up 2 bases and J gave up 3 bases; unmatched junction bases: 7. Germline V lookup: CDR1 GTSNPN, CDR2 SVGIG (reference sequence). This CDR3 contains 15 residues. The CDR3 loop is CAWSPTGILNQPQHF. The DNA of the CDR3 is TGTGCCTGGAGTCCGACAGGGATCCTCAATCAGCCCCAGCATTTT.

This sequence joins TRBV11-3 and TRBJ1-3; TRBD1 is a possible D gene (6 bases). V was clipped by 5 bases and J by 3 bases, with 14 bases between them. The germline CDR1 and CDR2 sequences are SGHNT and YENEEA. The CDR3 is made up of 15 amino acids. CDR3 DNA sequence: TGTGCCAGCAGCGACTCCGGGACACTTGGAAACACCATATATTTT. Protein product: CASSDSGTLGNTIYF.

The chain combines TRBV29-1 with TRBJ2-7; the D gene is possibly TRBD1 (6 bases). CDR1 and CDR2 from the germline V gene are SQVTM and ANQGSEA. V was trimmed by 8 bases and J by 1 base, leaving 9 bases between them. The CDR3 has 11 residues. The CDR3: CSPDRSYEQYF. Here the CDR3 DNA reads TGCAGCCCTGACAGGTCCTACGAGCAGTACTTC.